This T cell receptor beta chain was recorded in a study of blood T cells in healthy people across ages. Looking at the study overall: In model experiments, template switching was able to capture about one barcoded beta molecule for every two T cells that were present.

A second PCR of about 7 to 12 cycles used a sample-barcoded 5' primer and a J-beta primer mix. One entry per CDR3 protein, called by TCRdb with MiXCR from the 5' RACE reads. Of fewer than 900,000 distinct CDR3 sequences listed, under 40% are singletons. Sample donors were healthy Caucasian individuals that came from Russia, aged roughly 6 to 95. Per sample, no less than 5.5 micrograms of total RNA were extracted. General observations from the study: With naive T cell percentage, TCR beta diversity showed a strong correlation.

The V gene lost 4 bases and the J gene lost 5 bases, with 20 bases spanning the gap. Germline V lookup: CDR1 SEHNR, CDR2 FQNEAQ (reference sequence). The CDR3 spans 17 residues. Points on this clonotype: Antigen unknown.

Sequenced: blood. V usage is TRBV7-9 and J usage is TRBJ2-2, with D unresolved. The receptor was derived from a man younger than 30 in good health. The CDR3 nucleotides read TGTGCCAGCAGCTCGTGGGTGGAAACCTTCGGTACCGGGGAGCTGTTTTTT. This gives the protein CASSSWVETFGTGELFF.